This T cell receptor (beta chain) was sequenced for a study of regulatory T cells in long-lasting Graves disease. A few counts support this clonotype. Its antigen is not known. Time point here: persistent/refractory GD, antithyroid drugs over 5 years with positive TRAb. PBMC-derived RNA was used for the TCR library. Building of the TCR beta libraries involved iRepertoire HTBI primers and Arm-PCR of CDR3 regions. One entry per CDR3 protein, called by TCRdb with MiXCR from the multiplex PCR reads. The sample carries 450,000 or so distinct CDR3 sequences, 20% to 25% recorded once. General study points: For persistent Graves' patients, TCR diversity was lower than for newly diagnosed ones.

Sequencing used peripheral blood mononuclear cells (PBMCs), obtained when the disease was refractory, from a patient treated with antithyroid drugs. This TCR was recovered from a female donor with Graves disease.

As DNA, the CDR3 is TGTGCCAGCAGCTCGACTAGCGGGAGGGTTGCAGATACGCAGTATTTT. This encodes CASSSTSGRVADTQYF. V gene TRBV7-8 combines with J gene TRBJ2-3; 14 bases are shared with TRBD2. The CDR3 runs 16 residues. Germline CDR1 reads SGHVS; CDR2 reads FQNEAQ. V shed 4 bases and J 4 bases; nucleotides not matched to a gene: 4.